The 19 T cell receptor beta chains given below trace back to one sample, sequenced in a study of tumor-infiltrating lymphocytes in oesophageal squamous cell carcinoma. TCRdb fed the PCR reads into MiXCR, producing one record per CDR3 protein. The sample has fewer than 20,000 distinct CDR3 sequences, approximately 40% seen once. Sequencing was performed on esophageal tumor tissue. These receptors were obtained from a male donor with esophageal squamous cell carcinoma.

This clonotype was recorded at least ten times. This CDR3 reads CAGLDRRNGYTF. The CDR3 coding sequence is TGTGCTGGACTGGACAGGAGAAATGGCTACACCTTC. This chain uses TRBV12-5 with TRBJ1-2; 7 positions match TRBD1. Per germline, CDR1 LGHNT and CDR2 FRNRAP. This CDR3 contains 12 residues. V dropped 11 bases and J dropped 6; count of bases not matched to a gene: 9.

This clonotype was detected a few times. A much bigger clone sits one base away, suggesting this may be a read error. The genes are TRBV6-1 and TRBJ2-5, with no clear D. Trimming stripped 8 bases from V and 11 bases from J, with 12 bases between. CDR3 size: 10 residues. Germline loops: CDR1 MNHNS, CDR2 SASEGT. The chain's CDR3 is CASGYNEQYF. CDR3 DNA sequence: TGTGCCAGCGGATACAATGAGCAGTACTTC.

The chain links TRBV7-2 to TRBJ2-1; TRBD2 matches at 9 bases. CDR3 size: 17 residues. The V and J ends lost 2 bases and 3 bases, in that order; junction bases with no gene match: 8. Germline CDR1 is SGHTA and CDR2 is FQGNSA. In nucleotides, the CDR3 is TGTGCCAGCAGCTTAAGGGGACTAGCATCCTACTACAATGAGCAGTTCTTC. It yields the protein CASSLRGLASYYNEQFF.

This clonotype appeared a single time. A read error may explain this, as a much larger clone is one base away. The gene calls are TRBV7-4 and TRBJ2-1; D is undetermined. This CDR3 is built from 13 residues. V dropped 3 bases and J dropped 13 bases, with 16 bases sitting between them. Germline V gene data show CDR1 as SGHVT and CDR2 as SQSDAQ. Written as DNA, the CDR3 is TGTGCCAGCAGCTTCGGGCTCCAAGAGACCCAGTTCTTC. It encodes CASSFGLQETQFF.

This clonotype was observed many times. CDR3 amino acids: CATSATGGGGETQYF. Written as DNA, the CDR3 is TGTGCCACCAGTGCCACAGGGGGCGGTGGAGAGACCCAGTACTTC. The rearrangement links TRBV24-1 to TRBJ2-5; 9 positions agree with TRBD1. The CDR3 contains 15 residues. J was trimmed by 4 bases and V by 5 bases; bases with no gene match: 7. Germline CDR1 KGHDR, CDR2 SFDVKD.

This chain uses TRBV7-3 with TRBJ2-1, with D perhaps assigned TRBD1 or TRBD2 (6 bases each). This CDR3 has 15 amino acids. CDR1 is SGHTA, CDR2 FQGTGA, per germline. The V end lost 5 bases, the J end lost 1 base, and 12 bases lay between the germline ends. The CDR3 coding sequence is TGTGCCAGCAGCAGTATAGGGGGGTCCTACAATGAGCAGTTCTTC. Translating gives CASSSIGGSYNEQFF.

J is TRBJ1-6 and V is TRBV19; a weak D match, TRBD1 (6 bases). The CDR3 covers 18 residues. Germline CDR1 and CDR2: LNHDA and SQIVND (reference sequence). The V end was cut by 0 bases, the J end by 10 bases, with 22 bases between. CDR3 residues: CASSIDSWSGLGQSPLHF. The CDR3 DNA sequence: TGTGCCAGTAGTATAGATAGTTGGAGCGGTCTGGGACAATCACCCCTCCACTTT.

This clonotype showed up many times. The rearrangement links TRBV2 to TRBJ2-1; 8 positions agree with TRBD2. Trimming took 6 bases from V and 3 from J; bases not matched to a gene: 10. CDR1 and CDR2 from the germline V gene are SNHLY and FYNNEI. This CDR3 is built from 16 residues. Here the CDR3 reads CASSPGGMDLYNEQFF. The CDR3 DNA sequence: TGTGCCAGCAGCCCGGGAGGGATGGATCTCTACAATGAGCAGTTCTTC.

In its sample, this clonotype was seen once. V usage is TRBV7-8 and J usage is TRBJ2-5, with D tentatively TRBD1 (5 bases). The CDR3 is 14 amino acids. V lost 1 base and J 5 bases, leaving 11 bases between the germline ends. The germline gives CDR1 SGHVS, CDR2 FQNEAQ. The CDR3 bases are TGTGCCAGCAGCTTAGTTTCAGGGCCTGAGACCCAGTACTTC. Translated, it gives CASSLVSGPETQYF.

By sample fraction, this clonotype is medium-sized. The V and J genes are TRBV7-8 and TRBJ2-7; 10 bases agree with TRBD2. The V segment lost 5 bases and the J segment 2 bases; nucleotides outside the gene matches: 12. Germline V CDR1 and CDR2: SGHVS, FQNEAQ. This CDR3 region has 17 residues. The CDR3 DNA is TGTGCCAGCAGCAAAAAGGGGTCCGGACTAGCGGCCTACGAGCAGTACTTC. Its translation: CASSKKGSGLAAYEQYF.

This clonotype was counted between two and nine times. The chain combines TRBV5-1 with TRBJ1-2, with D possibly being TRBD1 (6 bases). Trimming cost V 4 bases and J 8 bases, with 12 bases left between them. This CDR3 region has 12 residues. Germline CDR1 is SGHRS and CDR2 is YFSETQ. The DNA of the CDR3 is TGCGCCAGCAGCCAAGGACAGAAGGGCTACACCTTC. Residues: CASSQGQKGYTF.

As to this clonotype: A single base separates this from a much larger clone, so it may be a read error. The chain couples TRBV5-1 to TRBJ2-3; D call uncertain. The J call may not be correct, given that the DNA end is closer to TRBJ2-1. The CDR3 contains 14 residues. Germline-derived CDR1 and CDR2 are SGHRS and YFSETQ. Here the CDR3 DNA reads TGCGCCAGCAGCTTGGGTACGGCGAACTACGAGCAGTTCTTC. This encodes CASSLGTANYEQFF.

The sample holds a few counts of this clonotype. The V and J genes are TRBV7-3 and TRBJ2-1, with D hard to call. The CDR3 is made up of 15 amino acids. V dropped 0 bases and J dropped 0 bases, with 6 bases sitting between them. The germline CDR1 and CDR2 sequences are SGHTA and FQGTGA. CDR3 bases: TGTGCCAGCAGCTTAACTGTAAGCTCCTACAATGAGCAGTTCTTC. This encodes CASSLTVSSYNEQFF.

This chain uses TRBV12-3 or TRBV12-4 with TRBJ2-3; perhaps TRBD1 as D (5 bases). This CDR3 has 14 amino acids. Trimming cost V 1 base and J 5 bases, with 10 bases left between them. Here the CDR3 DNA reads TGTGCCAGCAGTTTAGGGGGCTCGGGAGATACGCAGTATTTT. Translated: CASSLGGSGDTQYF.

This chain connects TRBV6-1 to TRBJ2-3; the match to TRBD1 covers 7 bases. The J call may be in error: the DNA end matches TRBJ2-5 better. Germline loops: CDR1 MNHNS, CDR2 SASEGT. The length of the CDR3 is 15 residues. The CDR3 DNA is TGTGCCAGCAGTGAAGTAGGGGGCGTGGGAGAGACCCAGTACTTC. Amino acids: CASSEVGGVGETQYF.

This clonotype is medium-sized. V usage is TRBV7-2 and J usage is TRBJ2-3, with 9 bases fitting TRBD1. The CDR3 contains 16 residues. The junction had 13 bases not matched to a gene; V was cut back by 5 bases and J by 7 bases. The V gene's germline CDR1 is SGHTA and CDR2 FQGNSA. The CDR3 loop reads CASSRDHGTGLYTQYF. Here the CDR3 DNA reads TGTGCCAGCAGCAGGGACCACGGGACAGGGTTGTATACGCAGTATTTT.

This clonotype showed up just once. This sequence joins TRBV12-3 or TRBV12-4 and TRBJ2-3, with D possibly TRBD2 on 6 matching bases. This CDR3 has 19 amino acids. V lost 2 bases to trimming and J lost 0 bases, with 21 bases between them. CDR3 region: CASSLSPGLVGTSTDTQYF. CDR3 coding DNA: TGTGCCAGCAGTTTATCCCCGGGTTTGGTAGGGACTAGCACAGATACGCAGTATTTT.

Only a few counts were recorded for this clonotype. The chain links TRBV19 to TRBJ2-4, with TRBD1 as a possible D gene (6 bases). Germline CDR1 LNHDA, CDR2 SQIVND (reference sequence). V was cut by 3 bases and J by 7 bases, with 25 bases left in between. CDR3 size: 18 residues. CDR3 residues: CASSIRAVGARVSNIQYF. In DNA, the CDR3 is TGTGCCAGTAGTATTAGGGCAGTGGGGGCGCGAGTTAGCAACATTCAGTACTTC.

The rearrangement uses TRBV5-1 and TRBJ2-1; weak D call: TRBD1 (6 bases). CDR3 length equals 15 residues. CDR1 and CDR2 (germline): SGHRS, YFSETQ. V was pared by 1 base and J by 4 bases, with 12 bases between. CDR3 bases: TGCGCCAGCAGCTTGCTCAGGACAGATTACAATGAGCAGTTCTTC. This translates into CASSLLRTDYNEQFF. Filled out from reference TRBV5-1 and TRBJ2-1, the complete variable domain reads KAGVTQTPRYLIKTRGQQVTLSCSPISGHRSVSWYQQTPGQGLQFLFEYFSETQRNKGNFPGRFSGRQFSNSRSEMNVSTLELGDSALYLCASSLLRTDYNEQFFGPGTRLTVL.